This section outlines one T cell receptor beta chain sequence together with its context. What it binds is not known. The sample comes from a study of cytomegalovirus exposure and HLA in healthy donors. General study findings and limits: The classifier, whose performance was assessed in both the original and validation cohorts, reportedly diagnosed cytomegalovirus status with high specificity and sensitivity.

V was shortened by 3 bases and J by 1 base, with 11 bases between the two germline ends. The CDR3 spans 14 residues. Germline loops: CDR1 GTSNPN, CDR2 SVGIG (reference sequence). The PCR employed 60 Vbeta primers together with 13 Jbeta primers. Data came from immunoSEQ multiplex PCR; TCRdb stores just in-frame clones and leaves some out. The specimen's table records 150,000 or so clones. The sequenced sample was PBMCs. The chain uses TRBV30 and TRBJ2-3; maybe TRBD1 (6 bases). The TCR was taken from a young woman in good health and CMV-seronegative. Here the CDR3 DNA reads TGTGCCTGGAGGCAGGGGCTAGGCACAGATACGCAGTATTTT. Its translation is CAWRQGLGTDTQYF.